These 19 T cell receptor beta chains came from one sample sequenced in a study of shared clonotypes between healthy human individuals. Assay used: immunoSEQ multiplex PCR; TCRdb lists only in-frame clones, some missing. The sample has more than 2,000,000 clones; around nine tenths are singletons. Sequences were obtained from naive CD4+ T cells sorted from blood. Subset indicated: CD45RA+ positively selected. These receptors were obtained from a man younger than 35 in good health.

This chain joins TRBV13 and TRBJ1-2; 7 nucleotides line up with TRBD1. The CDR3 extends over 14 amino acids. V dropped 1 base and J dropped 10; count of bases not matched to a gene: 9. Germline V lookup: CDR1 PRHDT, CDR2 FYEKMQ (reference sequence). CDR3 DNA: TGTGCCAGCAGCTTAGATTCCAGGGGGATAGACTACACCTTC. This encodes CASSLDSRGIDYTF.

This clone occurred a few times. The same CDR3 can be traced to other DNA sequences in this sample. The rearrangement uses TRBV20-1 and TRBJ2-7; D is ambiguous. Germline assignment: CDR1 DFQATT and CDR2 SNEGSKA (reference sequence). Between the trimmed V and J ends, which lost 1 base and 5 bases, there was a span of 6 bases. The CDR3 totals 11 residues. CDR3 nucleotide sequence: TGCAGTGCTAGAGGAAGGGACGAGCAGTACTTC. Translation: CSARGRDEQYF.

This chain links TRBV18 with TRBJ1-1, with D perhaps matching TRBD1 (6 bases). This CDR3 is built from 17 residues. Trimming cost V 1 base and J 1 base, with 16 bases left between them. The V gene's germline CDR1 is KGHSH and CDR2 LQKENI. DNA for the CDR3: TGTGCCAGCTCACCACTGGGGGCTGGATCGGGGAACACTGAAGCTTTCTTT. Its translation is CASSPLGAGSGNTEAFF.

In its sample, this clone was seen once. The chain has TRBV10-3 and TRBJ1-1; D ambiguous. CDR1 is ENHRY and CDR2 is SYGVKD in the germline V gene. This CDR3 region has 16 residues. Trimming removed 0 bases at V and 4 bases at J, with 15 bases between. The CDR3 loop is CAISESPAAEGTEAFF. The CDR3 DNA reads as TGTGCCATCAGTGAGTCGCCGGCTGCCGAGGGCACTGAAGCTTTCTTT.

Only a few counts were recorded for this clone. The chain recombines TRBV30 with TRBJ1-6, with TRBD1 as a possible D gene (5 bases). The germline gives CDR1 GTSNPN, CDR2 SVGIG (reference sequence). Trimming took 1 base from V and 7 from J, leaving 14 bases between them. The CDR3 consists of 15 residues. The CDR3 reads CAWSAPGLRNSPLHF. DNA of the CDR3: TGTGCCTGGAGTGCACCGGGACTGAGAAATTCACCCCTCCACTTT.

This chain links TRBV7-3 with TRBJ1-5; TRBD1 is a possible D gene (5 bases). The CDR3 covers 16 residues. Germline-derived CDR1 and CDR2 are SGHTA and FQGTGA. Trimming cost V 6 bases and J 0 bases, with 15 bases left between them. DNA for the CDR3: TGTGCCAGCAGTTCCCAAGGGGAAAGTAGCAATCAGCCCCAGCATTTT. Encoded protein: CASSSQGESSNQPQHF.

The chain's CDR3 is CASSLELRGPYEQYF. CDR3 bases: TGTGCCAGCAGCTTAGAGCTAAGGGGGCCCTACGAGCAGTACTTC. The gene calls are TRBV11-2 and TRBJ2-5; 7 bases agree with TRBD1. The J call is in doubt because the DNA end fits TRBJ2-7 better. Germline V lookup: CDR1 SGHAT, CDR2 FQNNGV. CDR3 size: 15 residues.

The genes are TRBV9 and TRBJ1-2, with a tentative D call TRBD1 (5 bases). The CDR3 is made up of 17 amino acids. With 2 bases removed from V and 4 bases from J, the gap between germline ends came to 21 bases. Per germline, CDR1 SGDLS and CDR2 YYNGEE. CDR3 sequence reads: CASSVRDGRSSVYGYTF. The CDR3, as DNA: TGTGCCAGCAGCGTCCGGGACGGACGCTCATCCGTCTATGGCTACACCTTC. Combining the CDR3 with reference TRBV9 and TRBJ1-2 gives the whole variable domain DSGVTQTPKHLITATGQRVTLRCSPRSGDLSVYWYQQSLDQGLQFLIQYYNGEERAKGNILERFSAQQFPDLHSELNLSSLELGDSALYFCASSVRDGRSSVYGYTFGSGTRLTVV.

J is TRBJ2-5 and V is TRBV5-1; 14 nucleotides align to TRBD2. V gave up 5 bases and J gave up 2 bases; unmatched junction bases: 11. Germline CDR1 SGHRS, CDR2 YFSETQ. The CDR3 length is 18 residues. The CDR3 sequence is CASRTGGLAGARQETQYF. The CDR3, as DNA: TGCGCCAGCAGAACCGGGGGACTAGCGGGGGCGAGACAAGAGACCCAGTACTTC.

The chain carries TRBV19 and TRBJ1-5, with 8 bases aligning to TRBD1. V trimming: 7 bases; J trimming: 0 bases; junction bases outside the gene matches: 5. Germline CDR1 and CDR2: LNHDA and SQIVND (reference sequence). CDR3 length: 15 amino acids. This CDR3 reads CASILQGGSNQPQHF. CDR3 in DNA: TGTGCCAGTATTTTACAGGGGGGTAGCAATCAGCCCCAGCATTTT.

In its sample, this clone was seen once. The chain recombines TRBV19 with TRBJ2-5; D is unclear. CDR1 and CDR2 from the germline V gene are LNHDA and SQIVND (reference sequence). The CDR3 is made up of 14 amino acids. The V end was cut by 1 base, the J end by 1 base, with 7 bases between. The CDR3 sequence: CASSIGAGQETQYF. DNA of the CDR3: TGTGCCAGTAGTATAGGAGCCGGCCAAGAGACCCAGTACTTC.

DNA for the CDR3: TGTGCCAGCAGCTTAGTAGTCAGGGGGAGCTCCTACGAGCAGTACTTC. It encodes CASSLVVRGSSYEQYF. The chain combines TRBV7-2 with TRBJ2-7, with TRBD1 matching over 7 bases. CDR3 length: 16 amino acids. V was pared by 1 base and J by 0 bases, with 6 bases of the junction left unmatched. In germline, CDR1 is SGHTA, CDR2 FQGNSA.

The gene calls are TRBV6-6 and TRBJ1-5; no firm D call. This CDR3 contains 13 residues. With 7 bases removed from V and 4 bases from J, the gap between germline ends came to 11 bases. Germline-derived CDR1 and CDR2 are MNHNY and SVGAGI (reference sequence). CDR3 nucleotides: TGTGCCAGCAATTTTCCGGGGAATCAGCCCCAGCATTTT. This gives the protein CASNFPGNQPQHF.

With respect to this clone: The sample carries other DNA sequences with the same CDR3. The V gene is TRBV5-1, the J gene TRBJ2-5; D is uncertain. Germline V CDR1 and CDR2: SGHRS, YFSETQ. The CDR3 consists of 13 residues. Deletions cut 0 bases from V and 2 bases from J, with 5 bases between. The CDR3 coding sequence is TGCGCCAGCAGCTTGGGGGCGCAAGAGACCCAGTACTTC. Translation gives CASSLGAQETQYF.

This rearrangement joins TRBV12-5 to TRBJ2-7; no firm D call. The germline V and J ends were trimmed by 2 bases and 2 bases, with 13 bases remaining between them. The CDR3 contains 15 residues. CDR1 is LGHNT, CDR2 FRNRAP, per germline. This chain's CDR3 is CASGLTTILAYEQYF. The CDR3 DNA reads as TGTGCTAGTGGTTTGACTACTATACTTGCCTACGAGCAGTACTTC. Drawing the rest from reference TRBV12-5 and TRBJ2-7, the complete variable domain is DARVTQTPRHKVTEMGQEVTMRCQPILGHNTVFWYRQTMMQGLELLAYFRNRAPLDDSGMPKDRFSAEMPDATLATLKIQPSEPRDSAVYFCASGLTTILAYEQYFGPGTRLTVT.

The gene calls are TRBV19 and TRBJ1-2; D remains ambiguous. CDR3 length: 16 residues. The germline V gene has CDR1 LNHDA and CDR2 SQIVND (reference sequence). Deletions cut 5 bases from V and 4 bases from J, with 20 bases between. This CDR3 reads CASSFKMWAAGYGYTF. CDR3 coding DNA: TGTGCCAGTAGTTTTAAGATGTGGGCGGCGGGCTATGGCTACACCTTC.

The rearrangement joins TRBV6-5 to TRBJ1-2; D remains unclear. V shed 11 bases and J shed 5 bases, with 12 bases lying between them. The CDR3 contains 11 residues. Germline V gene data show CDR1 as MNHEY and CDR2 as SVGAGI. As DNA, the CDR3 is TGTGCCGGAACAAGAGGATATGGCTACACCTTC. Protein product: CAGTRGYGYTF.

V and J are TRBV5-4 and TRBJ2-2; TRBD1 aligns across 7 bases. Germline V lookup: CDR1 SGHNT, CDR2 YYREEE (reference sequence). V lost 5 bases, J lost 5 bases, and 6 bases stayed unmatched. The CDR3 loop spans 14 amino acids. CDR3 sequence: CASRSGTVTGELFF. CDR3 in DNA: TGTGCCAGCAGATCCGGGACAGTTACCGGGGAGCTGTTTTTT. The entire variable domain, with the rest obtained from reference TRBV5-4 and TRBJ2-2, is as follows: ETGVTQSPTHLIKTRGQQVTLRCSSQSGHNTVSWYQQALGQGPQFIFQYYREEENGRGNFPPRFSGLQFPNYSSELNVNALELDDSALYLCASRSGTVTGELFFGEGSRLTVL.

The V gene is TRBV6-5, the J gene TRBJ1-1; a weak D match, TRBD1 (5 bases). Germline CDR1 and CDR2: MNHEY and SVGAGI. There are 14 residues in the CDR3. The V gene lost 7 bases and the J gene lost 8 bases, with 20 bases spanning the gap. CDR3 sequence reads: CASTTRDFRAEAFF. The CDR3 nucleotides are TGTGCCAGCACCACCCGAGATTTCAGGGCAGAAGCTTTCTTT.